This is a list of T cell receptor beta chains from one sample in a study of regulatory T cells in long-lasting Graves disease. Via MiXCR, TCRdb re-called the multiplex PCR reads, giving one row per CDR3 protein. The sample has roughly 500,000 distinct CDR3 sequences; about 14% are singletons. The same sample was also used in a study of T cells in Graves' hyperthyroidism and ophthalmopathy.

Source: peripheral blood mononuclear cells (PBMCs), taken at new diagnosis, from a patient treated with antithyroid drugs. The receptors here all came from a man younger than 45 with Graves disease. CDR3s include the opening cysteine and the closing phenylalanine or tryptophan. The D gene is left open where the match is weak. Expanded clones are given a class, and other clones once, few, many or no size at all.

clone_size d_call j_call cdr3_length v_call cdr3_nt cdr3_aa
- - TRBJ2-1 11 TRBV28 TGTGCCAGCAGTTTCCCGCCGGTACAGTTCTTC CASSFPPVQFF
many TRBD2 TRBJ2-3 15 TRBV12-3/TRBV12-4 TGTGCCAGCAGGGAAGGACTAGCGGGAGCTTCTACGCAGTATTTT CASREGLAGASTQYF
few TRBD2 TRBJ2-1 17 TRBV9 TGTGCCAGCGCTGCCGCAAGTAGCGGGAGACCGATTGGTGAGCAGTTCTTC CASAAASSGRPIGEQFF
many - TRBJ2-5 12 TRBV29-1 TGCAGCGTTGAGATGAACCAAGAGACCCAGTACTTC CSVEMNQETQYF
many TRBD1 TRBJ1-2 15 TRBV7-9 TGTGCCAGCAGCCCGCAGGGGGCGCTTAACTATGGCTACACCTTC CASSPQGALNYGYTF
- - TRBJ2-4 16 TRBV5-4 TGTGCCAGCAGCCTGGGACCCCAACAGGCCAAAAACATTCAGTACTTC CASSLGPQQAKNIQYF
- - TRBJ2-7 12 TRBV6-1 TGTGCCAGCCAGCCCTCTACCCAGGAGCAGTACTTC CASQPSTQEQYF
few - TRBJ2-2 12 TRBV10-3 TGTGCCATCAGTGAGTTCACCCGGGAGCTGTTTTTT CAISEFTRELFF
- TRBD1 TRBJ1-2 13 TRBV27 TGTGCCAGCAGTTATCACAGGGGTGCTGGCTACACCTTC CASSYHRGAGYTF
many - TRBJ1-1 15 TRBV6-2/TRBV6-3 TGTGCCAGCAGCCTTCTAACAACGGGTGGGGCTGAAGCTTTCTTT CASSLLTTGGAEAFF
- TRBD2 TRBJ2-7 15 TRBV29-1 TGCAGCGTGGGGGGGGTAGCGGGAACGGTCTACGAGCAGTACTTC CSVGGVAGTVYEQYF
many TRBD1 TRBJ2-2 15 TRBV6-1 TGTGCCAGCAGTCGCAACAGGGGGGACACCGGGGAGCTGTTTTTT CASSRNRGDTGELFF
few TRBD1 TRBJ2-1 16 TRBV20-1 TGCAGTGCCCCCGACAGGGGGCCGGGAGGTTCGAATGAGCAGTTCTTC CSAPDRGPGGSNEQFF
many - TRBJ2-3 15 TRBV5-1 TGCGCCAGCAGCGTGACGGGGCCCCCCACAGATACGCAGTATTTT CASSVTGPPTDTQYF
many - TRBJ2-7 15 TRBV5-4 TGTGCCAGCAGCTTGAACGGGGACACGTTCTACGAGCAGTACTTC CASSLNGDTFYEQYF
- TRBD2 TRBJ2-7 14 TRBV20-1 TGCAGTGCGGGAACTAGCGGGAGAAGGTACGAGCAGTACTTC CSAGTSGRRYEQYF
many - TRBJ2-4 13 TRBV3-1 TGTGCCAGCAGCCAGAATTATGGAAACATTCAGTACTTC CASSQNYGNIQYF
many TRBD2 TRBJ2-7 15 TRBV12-3/TRBV12-4 TGTGCCAGCAGTCCCTCGACTAGCGGGAGGAACGAGCAGTACTTC CASSPSTSGRNEQYF
few - TRBJ2-1 16 TRBV7-6 TGTGCCAGCAGCCCCAGGTGGCGACGGAAGTTCAATGAGCAGTTCTTC CASSPRWRRKFNEQFF
- - TRBJ2-5 15 TRBV2 TGTGCCAGCAGGAACCAGGGAGGACGCCAAGAGACCCAGTACTTC CASRNQGGRQETQYF
many TRBD1 TRBJ2-7 14 TRBV7-2 TGTGCCAGCAGCTTAAGACAGGGGTCGGACGAGCAGTACTTC CASSLRQGSDEQYF
many - TRBJ1-2 12 TRBV24-1 TGTGCCACCTCCTCCGGGACTCGGGGCTACACCTTC CATSSGTRGYTF
many TRBD2 TRBJ2-1 15 TRBV7-9 TGTGCCAGCAGCTTAGACCTAGCGGGAGAGGATGAGCAGTTCTTC CASSLDLAGEDEQFF
many - TRBJ2-5 12 TRBV5-1 TGTGCCAGCAGCCAAAACCAAGAGACCCAGTACTTC CASSQNQETQYF
- - TRBJ2-7 15 TRBV5-6 TGTGCCAGCAGCCTTTTTTCCGGGGGACACTACGAGCAGTACTTC CASSLFSGGHYEQYF
many TRBD2 TRBJ2-1 15 TRBV5-1 TGCGCCAGCAGCTTGACAGCGGGAGGTACCCATGAGCAGTTCTTC CASSLTAGGTHEQFF
- - TRBJ1-2 13 TRBV20-1 TGCAGTGCTTGGGACGGCGGAATCTATGGCTACACCTTC CSAWDGGIYGYTF